The T cell receptor (beta chain) under discussion was sequenced for a study of OX40 agonist ivuxolimab in advanced cancers. A remark on this clone: The junction departs from the called germline gene at one end, perhaps through a read error.

In germline, CDR1 is KGHSH, CDR2 LQKENI. CDR3 length: 15 amino acids. The data were produced by immunoSEQ multiplex PCR, yet TCRdb's version contains in-frame clones alone and is incomplete. The data hold roughly 60,000 clones, with about four fifths observed a single time. This receptor was taken from an adult with an advanced solid tumor such as melanoma, head and neck, liver or kidney cancer. This chain connects TRBV18 to TRBJ1-4; TRBD1 aligns across 9 bases. The sequences come from CD4+ or CD8+ T cells sorted from blood, collected in a trial of the OX40 agonist ivuxolimab. The CDR3 nucleotides read TGTGCCAGCTCAGCACCGGGACAGGGCCCTGAAAAACTGTTTTTT. Its translation: CASSAPGQGPEKLFF.